The T cell receptor (beta chain) described here comes from a study of cytomegalovirus exposure and HLA in healthy donors (dated by TCRdb to the late 2010s). At the level of the whole study: According to a later analysis, one platform produced both the 100 to 150 validation repertoires and the approximately 660 repertoires of the first cohort. A separate validation cohort of 100 to 150 different subjects was used in addition to the 666-subject first cohort. The study was designed to test whether signatures of past pathogen exposure could be identified by cataloging public T cell receptors. To predict cytomegalovirus infection status, the study brought together high-throughput TCR immunosequencing, statistical association of individual TCRs with disease status, and machine learning.

Library preparation used the immunoSEQ multiplex PCR assay. Processing in the source paper ran as follows. A statistical classification framework was built for diagnosing cytomegalovirus status from the catalog of TCR beta chain sequences. Here the immuneACCESS table is served through TCRdb, limited to in-frame sequences with V and J called. Missing clones are a known gap in these copies; in checked studies unresolved V genes cover under half, and the rest lacks a known reason. The V and J calls and clone size were taken over from that table, and D and trimming were inferred from the DNA. Within this sample are about 140,000 clones, with approximately 90% of them counted one time only. The ten most abundant clones make up about 0.64% of the sample. The count of this clone is one. The specificity of this receptor is unknown. Base quality data are lacking; no much larger clone is found one base away.

The investigation overall reported the following: In a later analysis, TCRs clustered in the first cohort were found to also tend to co-occur in the 130 or so validation repertoires, with 90% to 95% of cluster scores above 0. In both the original and validation cohorts, the classifier was reported to diagnose cytomegalovirus status with high specificity and sensitivity. The study gave a list of about 160 TCR beta chains associated with cytomegalovirus. A later analysis had no HLA typing for the validation cohort, so co-occurrence there was scored across all 110 or so repertoires. The authors suggested that the approach could potentially be extended to other disease states and immunological phenotypes. Across donors, most TCR sequences were observed very rarely, whereas some public TCRs were present in many individuals. A few of the identified cytomegalovirus-associated TCR beta chains were confirmed in vitro to be specific for cytomegalovirus antigens.

Donors formed part of the validation cohort, which comprised over a hundred subjects and was distinct from the first cohort of roughly 600 subjects. Sequencing was done on a sample of PBMCs. This receptor was taken from a man aged 18 to 30 in good health and CMV-seronegative.

The sequence in DNA is TGCACCAGCAGATGTAGGAGGGTAGAATTGGAGACCCAGTACTTC. This sequence encodes CTSRCRRVELETQYF. The chain joins TRBV1 to TRBJ2-5; the tabulated D call, TRBD2, remains unverified against the DNA. TRBV1 has pseudogene status. The CDR3 measures 15 amino acids from cysteine to phenylalanine. This entry keeps only the CDR3 DNA: 45 bases, framed from base 1.